This is a list of T cell receptor beta chains from one sample in a study of blood T cell repertoires in COVID-19. Sequencing was performed with immunoSEQ multiplex PCR; in TCRdb, only in-frame clones are kept and a portion is missing. The sample comprises over 200,000 clones, nearly 90% of which are singletons, and less than 14% rests with the top ten. The source material was PBMCs or T cells enriched from blood (not recorded which). The receptors shown here come from a man aged 25 to 45 who had recovered from COVID-19. CDR3s include the opening cysteine and the closing phenylalanine or tryptophan. Fields, in order: CDR3 protein, CDR3 DNA, V gene, J gene, D gene, clone size. D genes are given only for firm matches. Clone size, where shown, is once, few, many, or a class for clones that have expanded.

CDR3: CASSSGGGAVSEQYF; DNA: TGTGCCAGCAGCTCTGGAGGGGGGGCCGTTTCAGAGCAGTACTTC; V: TRBV5-4; J: TRBJ2-7; D: .; size: .
CDR3: CASSRGSVNTEAFF; DNA: TGTGCCAGCAGCCGCGGGTCCGTGAACACTGAAGCTTTCTTT; V: TRBV5-4; J: TRBJ1-1; D: .; size: .
CDR3: CASSYDSGGPLHF; DNA: TGTGCCAGCAGTTATGACAGCGGGGGACCCCTCCACTTT; V: TRBV6-5; J: TRBJ1-6; D: .; size: .
CDR3: CASLYGYTF; DNA: TGTGCCAGCCTCTATGGCTACACCTTC; V: TRBV28; J: TRBJ1-2; D: .; size: .
CDR3: CASSEWTGREDGYTF; DNA: TGTGCCAGCAGTGAGTGGACAGGGAGGGAGGATGGCTACACCTTC; V: TRBV2; J: TRBJ1-2; D: TRBD1; size: .
CDR3: CASSPPDRAAAKLFF; DNA: TGTGCCAGCTCACCCCCTGACAGGGCGGCAGCAAAACTGTTTTTT; V: TRBV18; J: TRBJ1-4; D: TRBD1; size: .
CDR3: CASSQVSSGGDKNIQYF; DNA: TGTGCCAGCAGCCAAGTTTCTAGCGGGGGGGATAAAAACATTCAGTACTTC; V: TRBV3-1/TRBV3-2; J: TRBJ2-4; D: TRBD2; size: few
CDR3: CASSLTTTGRETQYF; DNA: TGCGCCAGCAGCTTGACCACGACAGGGCGAGAGACCCAGTACTTC; V: TRBV5-1; J: TRBJ2-5; D: TRBD1; size: many
CDR3: CASSFNGLAAAEEQFF; DNA: TGTGCCAGCAGCTTTAACGGACTAGCGGCAGCAGAGGAGCAGTTCTTC; V: TRBV7-2; J: TRBJ2-1; D: TRBD2; size: .
CDR3: CASSQVIARRKETQYF; DNA: TGCGCCAGCAGCCAAGTAATAGCGAGGAGAAAGGAGACCCAGTACTTC; V: TRBV4-1; J: TRBJ2-5; D: .; size: .
CDR3: CASSIETVNQPQHF; DNA: TGTGCCAGTAGTATAGAGACAGTCAATCAGCCCCAGCATTTT; V: TRBV19; J: TRBJ1-5; D: .; size: .
CDR3: CASSPQGTANTEAFF; DNA: TGTGCCAGCAGCCCCCAAGGTACAGCCAACACTGAAGCTTTCTTT; V: TRBV16; J: TRBJ1-1; D: .; size: .
CDR3: CVGQPHSGNGYTF; DNA: TGTGTTGGACAGCCCCACTCGGGTAATGGCTACACCTTC; V: TRBV5-4; J: TRBJ1-2; D: .; size: .
CDR3: CASSMGTGENSPLHF; DNA: TGTGCCAGCTCAATGGGCACAGGGGAAAATTCACCCCTCCACTTT; V: TRBV18; J: TRBJ1-6; D: TRBD1; size: .
CDR3: CASSLAKREQYF; DNA: TGTGCCAGCAGCTTAGCTAAGCGCGAGCAGTACTTC; V: TRBV7-8; J: TRBJ2-7; D: .; size: .
CDR3: CASSVEEVAGERMKTQYF; DNA: TGTGCCAGCAGCGTAGAGGAGGTAGCGGGAGAGAGAATGAAGACCCAGTACTTC; V: TRBV9; J: TRBJ2-5; D: TRBD2; size: .
CDR3: CASSLPGEGPVSPLHF; DNA: TGTGCCAGCAGCTTACCCGGGGAGGGGCCAGTTTCACCCCTCCACTTT; V: TRBV7-9; J: TRBJ1-6; D: .; size: .
CDR3: CASSLAGSSYNEQFF; DNA: TGTGCCAGCAGCTTAGCAGGGAGCTCCTACAATGAGCAGTTCTTC; V: TRBV7-2; J: TRBJ2-1; D: .; size: .
CDR3: CAWRSPDYRGHRYGYTF; DNA: TGTGCCTGGAGAAGCCCGGACTACAGGGGGCATCGGTATGGCTACACCTTC; V: TRBV30; J: TRBJ1-2; D: TRBD1; size: .
CDR3: CAWIVGQKNTEAFF; DNA: TGTGCCTGGATTGTCGGACAGAAGAACACTGAAGCTTTCTTT; V: TRBV30; J: TRBJ1-1; D: .; size: once
CDR3: CASSHPQGDSYEQYF; DNA: TGTGCCAGCAGTCACCCCCAGGGGGATTCCTACGAGCAGTACTTC; V: TRBV27; J: TRBJ2-7; D: TRBD1; size: few
CDR3: CASSLKLAGTSTDTQYF; DNA: TGTGCCAGCAGCTTAAAACTAGCGGGGACCAGCACAGATACGCAGTATTTT; V: TRBV7-2; J: TRBJ2-3; D: TRBD2; size: .
CDR3: CASSKTSSGGQGGQETQYF; DNA: TGTGCCAGCAGCAAAACGTCTAGCGGGGGCCAGGGAGGGCAAGAGACCCAGTACTTC; V: TRBV7-2; J: TRBJ2-5; D: TRBD2; size: .
CDR3: CASSAVTGDNEQFF; DNA: TGTGCCAGCAGCGCCGTGACGGGGGACAATGAGCAGTTCTTC; V: TRBV11-2; J: TRBJ2-1; D: .; size: .
CDR3: CASSSRTSRTEAFF; DNA: TGTGCCAGTAGTTCAAGGACATCCAGGACTGAAGCTTTCTTT; V: TRBV19; J: TRBJ1-1; D: .; size: once
CDR3: CASSPGGDTQYF; DNA: TGTGCCAGCAGTCCAGGAGGAGATACGCAGTATTTT; V: TRBV28; J: TRBJ2-3; D: .; size: few
CDR3: CASSQAGYMNTEAFF; DNA: TGTGCCAGCAGCCAGGCAGGGTATATGAACACTGAAGCTTTCTTT; V: TRBV3-1/TRBV3-2; J: TRBJ1-1; D: .; size: .
CDR3: CASSLARWTSLNEQFF; DNA: TGTGCCAGCAGCTTAGCTAGGTGGACTAGTCTCAATGAGCAGTTCTTC; V: TRBV7-9; J: TRBJ2-1; D: TRBD2; size: once
CDR3: CASSKGQKCNEQFF; DNA: TGTGCCAGCAGCAAAGGGCAGAAATGTAATGAGCAGTTCTTC; V: TRBV21-1; J: TRBJ2-1; D: .; size: .
CDR3: CATRLADVTDTQYF; DNA: TGTGCTACGCGACTAGCGGATGTCACAGATACGCAGTATTTT; V: TRBV12-5; J: TRBJ2-3; D: TRBD2; size: .
CDR3: CASSRRNTIYF; DNA: TGTGCCAGCAGCCGGCGAAACACCATATATTTT; V: TRBV14; J: TRBJ1-3; D: .; size: .
CDR3: CASSLTSPSGGNYGYTF; DNA: TGTGCCAGCAGCTTAACATCGCCCTCAGGGGGTAACTATGGCTACACCTTC; V: TRBV7-9; J: TRBJ1-2; D: TRBD1; size: .
CDR3: CASSLGTQAFF; DNA: TGTGCCAGCAGTTTAGGCACGCAAGCTTTCTTT; V: TRBV27; J: TRBJ1-1; D: .; size: .
CDR3: CASSLVGLANEQYF; DNA: TGCGCCAGCAGCTTGGTTGGACTAGCCAACGAGCAGTACTTC; V: TRBV5-1; J: TRBJ2-7; D: TRBD2; size: .
CDR3: CASSLLSGTDPREQYF; DNA: TGTGCCAGCAGCCTCCTATCCGGGACAGACCCTCGGGAGCAGTACTTC; V: TRBV6-2/TRBV6-3; J: TRBJ2-7; D: TRBD1; size: .
CDR3: CASSVDRGGETQYF; DNA: TGTGCCAGCAGCGTAGACAGGGGCGGGGAGACCCAGTACTTC; V: TRBV9; J: TRBJ2-5; D: TRBD1; size: .
CDR3: CASSYSGQGGYEQYF; DNA: TGTGCCAGCAGTTACTCAGGACAGGGCGGCTACGAGCAGTACTTC; V: TRBV6-5; J: TRBJ2-7; D: TRBD1; size: once
CDR3: CASSPGTAYEAFF; DNA: TGTGCCAGCAGCCCAGGGACAGCCTATGAAGCTTTCTTT; V: TRBV7-9; J: TRBJ1-1; D: TRBD1; size: .
CDR3: CASSFRVPNTEAFF; DNA: TGTGCCAGCAGTTTTCGGGTCCCGAACACTGAAGCTTTCTTT; V: TRBV6-5; J: TRBJ1-1; D: .; size: .
CDR3: CASSPQEGFGGEQYF; DNA: TGTGCCAGCTCACCACAAGAAGGGTTCGGAGGCGAGCAGTACTTC; V: TRBV18; J: TRBJ2-7; D: .; size: .
CDR3: CASSHLGQGKETQYF; DNA: TGTGCCAGCAGCCATTTGGGGCAGGGGAAAGAGACCCAGTACTTC; V: TRBV4-2; J: TRBJ2-5; D: .; size: .
CDR3: CASSWTGGLSTDTQYF; DNA: TGTGCCAGCAGCTGGACAGGGGGCCTTAGCACAGATACGCAGTATTTT; V: TRBV7-9; J: TRBJ2-3; D: TRBD1; size: .
CDR3: CASSEVWGSSYNEQFF; DNA: TGTGCCAGCAGTGAAGTTTGGGGCAGTTCCTACAATGAGCAGTTCTTC; V: TRBV2; J: TRBJ2-1; D: .; size: .
CDR3: CSVETGESGGYTF; DNA: TGCAGCGTTGAGACAGGGGAGTCTGGGGGCTACACCTTC; V: TRBV29-1; J: TRBJ1-2; D: TRBD1; size: .
CDR3: CASSLLARNTEAFF; DNA: TGTGCCAGCAGTTTACTGGCAAGGAACACTGAAGCTTTCTTT; V: TRBV27; J: TRBJ1-1; D: .; size: few
CDR3: CATSRVAGTSTDTQYF; DNA: TGTGCCACCAGCCGAGTAGCGGGTACTAGCACAGATACGCAGTATTTT; V: TRBV15; J: TRBJ2-3; D: TRBD2; size: .
CDR3: CASSIGGYSGNTIYF; DNA: TGTGCCAGTAGTATCGGCGGATACTCTGGAAACACCATATATTTT; V: TRBV19; J: TRBJ1-3; D: .; size: once
CDR3: CAIRPGKQGSYNSPLHF; DNA: TGTGCCATCCGGCCCGGAAAGCAGGGGTCCTATAATTCACCCCTCCACTTT; V: TRBV10-3; J: TRBJ1-6; D: .; size: .
CDR3: CASSLYLQETQYF; DNA: TGCGCCAGCAGCCTTTACTTACAAGAGACCCAGTACTTC; V: TRBV10-2; J: TRBJ2-5; D: .; size: .
CDR3: CASRIDRVYEQYF; DNA: TGTGCCAGCAGGATAGACAGGGTCTACGAGCAGTACTTC; V: TRBV28; J: TRBJ2-7; D: TRBD1; size: .